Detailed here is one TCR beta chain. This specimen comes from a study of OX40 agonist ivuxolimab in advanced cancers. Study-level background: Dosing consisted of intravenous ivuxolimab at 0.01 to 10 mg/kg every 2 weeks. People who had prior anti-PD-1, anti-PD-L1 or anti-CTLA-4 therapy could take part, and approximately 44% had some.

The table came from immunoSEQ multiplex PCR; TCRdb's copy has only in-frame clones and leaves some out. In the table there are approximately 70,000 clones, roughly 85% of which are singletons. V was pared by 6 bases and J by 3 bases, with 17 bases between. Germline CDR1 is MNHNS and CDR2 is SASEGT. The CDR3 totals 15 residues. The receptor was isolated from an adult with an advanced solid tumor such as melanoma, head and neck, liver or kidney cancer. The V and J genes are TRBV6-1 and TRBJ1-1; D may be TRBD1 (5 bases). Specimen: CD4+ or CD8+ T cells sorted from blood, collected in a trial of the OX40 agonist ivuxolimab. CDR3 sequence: CASRGTQRADTEAFF. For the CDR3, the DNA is TGTGCCAGCAGGGGGACTCAACGGGCTGACACTGAAGCTTTCTTT.